The rows below give T cell receptor beta chains drawn from one sample of a study of shared clonotypes between healthy human individuals. The protocol was immunoSEQ multiplex PCR, while the TCRdb copy is restricted to in-frame clones and leaves out a portion. The table has about 2 million clones, about 95% seen once. The specimen sequenced was naive CD8+ T cells sorted from blood. Source of these receptors: a man aged 18-30 years in good health. Each CDR3 is given with its conserved first and last residue. The order of the fields is CDR3 protein, CDR3 DNA, D gene, clone size, J gene, V gene. The D gene is left open where the match is weak. Some rows mark clone size as missing; the rest say once, few, many or name a class of expanded clone.

CDR3aa: CASSSEDRGATNEKLFF
CDR3nt: TGTGCCAGCAGCTCAGAGGACCGGGGGGCAACTAATGAAAAACTGTTTTTT
d_gene: .
abundance: .
j_gene: TRBJ1-4
v_gene: TRBV7-6

CDR3aa: CASSLVPRMGLRTDTQYF
CDR3nt: TGTGCCAGCAGCTTGGTGCCGCGAATGGGGCTAAGGACAGATACGCAGTATTTT
d_gene: .
abundance: .
j_gene: TRBJ2-3
v_gene: TRBV7-9

CDR3aa: CASSEGIRGPSGNTIYF
CDR3nt: TGTGCCAGCAGTGAGGGGATACGAGGGCCCTCTGGAAACACCATATATTTT
d_gene: .
abundance: .
j_gene: TRBJ1-3
v_gene: TRBV2

CDR3aa: CASSQEGVSYEQYF
CDR3nt: TGTGCCAGCAGCCAAGAAGGGGTTTCCTACGAGCAGTACTTC
d_gene: .
abundance: .
j_gene: TRBJ2-7
v_gene: TRBV14

CDR3aa: CASSAWGQSDTQYF
CDR3nt: TGTGCCAGCAGCGCGTGGGGACAATCAGATACGCAGTATTTT
d_gene: .
abundance: .
j_gene: TRBJ2-3
v_gene: TRBV2

CDR3aa: CASSLGVAGDVNEQFF
CDR3nt: TGCGCCAGCAGCTTGGGGGTAGCGGGAGACGTAAATGAGCAGTTCTTC
d_gene: TRBD2
abundance: once
j_gene: TRBJ2-1
v_gene: TRBV5-1

CDR3aa: CASSQDTWGTQYF
CDR3nt: TGCGCCAGCAGCCAAGATACATGGGGGACCCAGTACTTC
d_gene: .
abundance: .
j_gene: TRBJ2-5
v_gene: TRBV4-3

CDR3aa: CASSLTELSTEAFF
CDR3nt: TGTGCCAGCAGCTTAACGGAACTAAGCACTGAAGCTTTCTTT
d_gene: .
abundance: .
j_gene: TRBJ1-1
v_gene: TRBV7-6

CDR3aa: CASSEAPWESSWEQYF
CDR3nt: TGTGCCAGCAGTGAAGCGCCGTGGGAATCCTCGTGGGAGCAGTACTTC
d_gene: .
abundance: .
j_gene: TRBJ2-7
v_gene: TRBV6-1

CDR3aa: CASSLDLPGAGVYEQYF
CDR3nt: TGTGCCAGCAGCTTAGATCTACCCGGAGCGGGAGTTTACGAGCAGTACTTC
d_gene: TRBD2
abundance: .
j_gene: TRBJ2-7
v_gene: TRBV11-2

CDR3aa: CASGMAFTGNYGYTF
CDR3nt: TGTGCCAGCGGGATGGCCTTCACAGGGAACTATGGCTACACCTTC
d_gene: .
abundance: .
j_gene: TRBJ1-2
v_gene: TRBV6-6

CDR3aa: CASSLSGGSSYNEQFF
CDR3nt: TGTGCCAGCAGTTTAAGCGGGGGAAGCTCCTACAATGAGCAGTTCTTC
d_gene: TRBD2
abundance: .
j_gene: TRBJ2-1
v_gene: TRBV27

CDR3aa: CASSVEGLPTYNEQFF
CDR3nt: TGTGCCAGCAGCGTAGAGGGACTACCAACCTACAATGAGCAGTTCTTC
d_gene: TRBD2
abundance: .
j_gene: TRBJ2-1
v_gene: TRBV9

CDR3aa: CASSLALADPYNEQFF
CDR3nt: TGTGCCAGCAGCTTAGCGCTAGCGGACCCTTACAATGAGCAGTTCTTC
d_gene: TRBD2
abundance: .
j_gene: TRBJ2-1
v_gene: TRBV7-6